These 23 T cell receptor beta chains came from one sample sequenced in a study of cytomegalovirus exposure and HLA in healthy donors. 13 Jbeta primers and 60 Vbeta primers were used for the PCR. Method: immunoSEQ multiplex PCR; TCRdb's copy keeps in-frame clones and lacks some. The sample has 65,000 to 70,000 clones; around 75% are singletons. Sample: PBMCs. These receptor sequences come from a woman in her thirties in good health and CMV-seropositive.

In its sample, this clone was seen once. The chain recombines TRBV9 with TRBJ2-2, with TRBD2 matching 12 bases. Germline-derived CDR1 and CDR2 are SGDLS and YYNGEE. The CDR3 loop spans 16 amino acids. V was pared by 3 bases and J by 4 bases, with 4 bases of the junction left unmatched. CDR3 region: CASSGRGLAGTGELFF. The DNA for the CDR3 is TGTGCCAGCAGCGGCCGGGGACTAGCGGGCACCGGGGAGCTGTTTTTT.

The rearrangement links TRBV7-6 to TRBJ2-2; TRBD2 matches at 9 bases. The V gene end was trimmed by 0 bases and the J gene end by 7 bases; junction bases not matched to a gene: 6. The CDR3 runs 16 residues. Per germline, CDR1 SGHVS and CDR2 FNYEAQ. The CDR3 loop is CASSLAHSGSGGELFF. CDR3 nucleotide sequence: TGTGCCAGCAGCTTAGCCCATAGCGGGAGCGGCGGGGAGCTGTTTTTT.

The CDR3 is CASSQGGLQETQYF. The CDR3 nucleotides are TGTGCCAGCAGCCAGGGGGGCCTCCAAGAGACCCAGTACTTC. The rearrangement links TRBV5-6 to TRBJ2-5; a weak D match, TRBD1 (7 bases). This CDR3 contains 14 residues. Trimming pared 4 bases from V and 1 base from J, leaving 11 bases between. Per the germline V gene, CDR1 is SGHDT and CDR2 is YYEEEE.

This chain joins TRBV16 and TRBJ2-7, with TRBD1 matching 7 bases. The germline gives CDR1 KGHSY, CDR2 FQNENV. V was pared by 4 bases and J by 4 bases, with 4 bases of the junction left unmatched. The CDR3 is 13 residues long. This chain's CDR3 is CASSLDRSYEQYF. The CDR3 bases are TGTGCCAGCAGCCTGGACAGGTCTTACGAGCAGTACTTC. Based on the CDR3 plus reference TRBV16 and TRBJ2-7, the full variable domain is GEEVAQTPKHLVRGEGQKAKLYCAPIKGHSYVFWYQQVLKNEFKFLISFQNENVFDETGMPKERFSAKCLPNSPCSLEIQATKLEDSAVYFCASSLDRSYEQYFGPGTRLTVT.

The J gene is TRBJ1-1, the V gene TRBV7-9; D call uncertain. CDR1 and CDR2 (germline): SEHNR, FQNEAQ (reference sequence). The CDR3 runs 13 residues. Deletions cut 7 bases from V and 1 base from J, with 10 bases between. CDR3 amino acids: CASKEQTNTEAFF. In nucleotides, the CDR3 is TGTGCCAGCAAAGAACAGACGAACACTGAAGCTTTCTTT.

This clone was picked up one time. This chain connects TRBV5-1 to TRBJ2-7; a weak D match, TRBD1 (6 bases). V dropped 2 bases and J dropped 3 bases, with 12 bases sitting between them. CDR1 and CDR2 (germline): SGHRS, YFSETQ. This CDR3 has 14 residues. The CDR3 DNA reads TGCGCCAGCAGCTTTGGCACAGGGATCTACGAGCAGTACTTC. As protein: CASSFGTGIYEQYF.

This clone was recorded many times. The V call is TRBV2, the J call TRBJ1-5, with D uncertain. Germline CDR1 is SNHLY and CDR2 is FYNNEI. Trimming cost V 5 bases and J 0 bases, with 8 bases left between them. The CDR3 is 14 amino acids. CDR3 region: CASSSGNSNQPQHF. DNA of the CDR3: TGTGCCAGCAGTTCCGGGAATAGCAATCAGCCCCAGCATTTT.

This clone was detected only a few times. The chain combines TRBV4-3 with TRBJ2-7, with 9 bases identical to TRBD2. In germline, CDR1 is LGHNA, CDR2 YSLEER. The V segment lost 1 base and the J segment 4 bases; nucleotides outside the gene matches: 5. The CDR3 has 15 residues. CDR3 loop: CASSQVAGVSYEQYF. The CDR3 DNA is TGCGCCAGCAGCCAAGTAGCGGGAGTATCATACGAGCAGTACTTC.

At least ten counts were recorded for this clone. The chain recombines TRBV7-6 with TRBJ2-1; 13 nucleotides agree with TRBD2. This CDR3 is built from 20 residues. After removal of 5 bases from V and 1 base from J, the junction contained 14 bases not matched to a gene. Germline CDR1 and CDR2: SGHVS and FNYEAQ. CDR3 in amino acids: CASSGGVGLAGEKSYNEQFF. The CDR3 DNA follows: TGTGCCAGCAGCGGGGGCGTCGGACTAGCGGGAGAAAAATCCTACAATGAGCAGTTCTTC. The variable domain in full, with the rest retrieved from reference TRBV7-6 and TRBJ2-1, is GAGVSQSPRYKVTKRGQDVALRCDPISGHVSLYWYRQALGQGPEFLTYFNYEAQQDKSGLPNDRFSAERPEGSISTLTIQRTEQRDSAMYRCASSGGVGLAGEKSYNEQFFGPGTRLTVL.

The chain has TRBV13 and TRBJ2-2; D is perhaps TRBD1 (6 bases). The ends were cut back, 5 bases at V and 0 bases at J, with 13 bases in the middle. The CDR3 has 16 residues. CDR1 is PRHDT and CDR2 is FYEKMQ in the germline V gene (reference sequence). The CDR3 sequence: CASSLGQRPNTGELFF. The CDR3 DNA sequence: TGTGCCAGCAGCCTCGGACAGCGACCGAACACCGGGGAGCTGTTTTTT.

This chain links TRBV30 with TRBJ1-4, with D perhaps matching TRBD1 (5 bases). The length of the CDR3 is 13 residues. In germline, CDR1 is GTSNPN, CDR2 SVGIG (reference sequence). The V end lost 3 bases, the J end lost 5 bases, and 10 bases lay between the germline ends. DNA of the CDR3: TGTGCCTGGAGGGGAGGGGCCAATGAAAAACTGTTTTTT. It encodes CAWRGGANEKLFF.

V is TRBV5-6 and J is TRBJ1-2; a weak D match, TRBD1 (6 bases). Germline CDR1 and CDR2: SGHDT and YYEEEE. Trimming shortened V by 1 base and J by 8 bases, and 15 bases separated the two germline ends. The CDR3 has 14 residues. The CDR3 DNA sequence: TGTGCCAGCAGCTTGCTTTTTACAGGGCGGGGCTACACCTTC. This translates into CASSLLFTGRGYTF.

The rearrangement uses TRBV5-1 and TRBJ2-3; 9 bases align to TRBD2. The CDR3 loop spans 15 amino acids. The V gene end was trimmed by 4 bases and the J gene end by 1 base; junction bases not matched to a gene: 4. Germline V gene lookup returns CDR1 SGHRS and CDR2 YFSETQ. CDR3 sequence: CASSQTSGRTDTQYF. The CDR3 nucleotides are TGCGCCAGCAGCCAGACTAGCGGCCGCACAGATACGCAGTATTTT.

The chain links TRBV5-1 to TRBJ2-1; D possibly corresponds to TRBD2 (7 bases). Per germline, CDR1 SGHRS and CDR2 YFSETQ. The CDR3 loop spans 15 amino acids. The V and J ends lost 0 bases and 8 bases respectively, with 15 bases between them. CDR3 nucleotides: TGCGCCAGCAGCTTGGAGGGGGGAGGGTCGTATGAGCAGTTCTTC. As protein: CASSLEGGGSYEQFF.

The rearrangement uses TRBV9 and TRBJ1-3; D gene ambiguous. The CDR3 totals 13 residues. CDR1 is SGDLS and CDR2 is YYNGEE in the germline V gene. The germline V and J ends were trimmed by 2 bases and 0 bases, with 3 bases remaining between them. The CDR3 DNA reads TGTGCCAGCAGCGTTAGCTCTGGAAACACCATATATTTT. Encoded protein: CASSVSSGNTIYF.

This clone was observed a handful of times. The chain recombines TRBV7-3 with TRBJ2-2; 7 positions agree with TRBD1. This CDR3 is 14 amino acids long. The V and J ends lost 5 bases and 4 bases, in that order; junction bases with no gene match: 4. The germline V gene encodes CDR1 SGHTA and CDR2 FQGTGA. This CDR3 reads CASSATGRTGELFF. CDR3 sequence (DNA): TGTGCCAGCAGCGCGACAGGGCGCACCGGGGAGCTGTTTTTT.

The chain carries TRBV5-5 and TRBJ2-5; 8 bases are shared with TRBD1. This CDR3 has 16 amino acids. Germline CDR1 and CDR2: SGHKS and YYEKEE (reference sequence). Trimming cost V 6 bases and J 2 bases; bases outside gene matches: 12. CDR3 in amino acids: CASNRRPTGGQETQYF. For the CDR3, the DNA is TGTGCCAGCAACCGACGTCCCACAGGGGGGCAAGAGACCCAGTACTTC.

The rearrangement joins TRBV28 to TRBJ1-5; 11 bases are a match to TRBD1. Unmatched junction bases numbered 9, after V lost 4 bases and J lost 7 bases. Per germline, CDR1 MDHEN and CDR2 SYDVKM. The CDR3 runs 16 residues. Written as DNA, the CDR3 is TGTGCCAGCAGTTCACCGGGACAGGGGGTAGGGCAGCCCCAGCATTTT. Translated, it gives CASSSPGQGVGQPQHF.

The genes are TRBV11-2 and TRBJ1-5; no reliable D call. The germline V gene has CDR1 SGHAT and CDR2 FQNNGV. Trimming took 4 bases from V and 7 from J, leaving 8 bases between them. This CDR3 contains 12 residues. The CDR3 is CASSSQSQPQHF. The CDR3 nucleotides read TGTGCCAGCAGCTCCCAGTCCCAGCCCCAGCATTTT. Full variable domain (remainder filled in from reference TRBV11-2 and TRBJ1-5): EAGVAQSPRYKIIEKRQSVAFWCNPISGHATLYWYQQILGQGPKLLIQFQNNGVVDDSQLPKDRFSAERLKGVDSTLKIQPAKLEDSAVYLCASSSQSQPQHFGDGTRLSIL.

V usage is TRBV19 and J usage is TRBJ1-5, with D possibly being TRBD1 (6 bases). The germline CDR1 and CDR2 sequences are LNHDA and SQIVND (reference sequence). The CDR3 length is 14 residues. V dropped 1 base and J dropped 4 bases, with 8 bases sitting between them. The DNA of the CDR3 is TGTGCCAGTAGTATAGGACAGGTAAATCAGCCCCAGCATTTT. It encodes CASSIGQVNQPQHF.

The chain carries TRBV28 and TRBJ2-5; possible D gene TRBD2, 5 bases. The germline V gene encodes CDR1 MDHEN and CDR2 SYDVKM. The CDR3 is 17 amino acids. With 4 bases removed from V and 3 bases from J, the gap between germline ends came to 21 bases. CDR3 nucleotides: TGTGCCAGCAGTTGGCGGGCCAAAACTTGTGAAGAAGAGACCCAGTACTTC. Its protein product is CASSWRAKTCEEETQYF.

This chain uses TRBV5-4 with TRBJ1-2; weak D call: TRBD1 (6 bases). CDR1 SGHNT and CDR2 YYREEE come from the germline V gene (reference sequence). The CDR3 runs 14 residues. V lost 0 bases and J lost 8, with 14 bases in between. CDR3: CASSLADRPEGYTF. The CDR3 nucleotides are TGTGCCAGCAGCTTGGCCGACAGGCCCGAGGGCTACACCTTC. Filled out from reference TRBV5-4 and TRBJ1-2, the complete variable domain reads ETGVTQSPTHLIKTRGQQVTLRCSSQSGHNTVSWYQQALGQGPQFIFQYYREEENGRGNFPPRFSGLQFPNYSSELNVNALELDDSALYLCASSLADRPEGYTFGSGTRLTVV.

This chain connects TRBV6-1 to TRBJ1-5; 7 bases fit TRBD1. Losses at the gene ends were 6 bases for V and 6 bases for J; bases not matched to a gene: 11. The CDR3 has 15 residues. Germline CDR1 reads MNHNS; CDR2 reads SASEGT. This CDR3 reads CASRVDRAGSQPQHF. CDR3 bases: TGTGCCAGCAGAGTCGACAGGGCGGGGAGTCAGCCCCAGCATTTT.